This T cell receptor (beta chain) derives from a study of monozygotic twins with inflammatory bowel disease. TCRdb re-analyzed the 5' RACE reads; it lists each CDR3 protein once, without DNA. Its listing shows about 210,000 distinct CDR3 sequences. CDR3 size: 11 residues. The germline gives CDR1 ENHRY, CDR2 SYGVKD. Blood was collected, roughly 2.5 ml per donor. Sequencing was performed on blood. This chain uses TRBV10-3 with TRBJ2-1; TCRdb outputs TRBD1, but without DNA this stays unchecked. The sequence derives from a human donor with ulcerative colitis or Crohn's disease, or a healthy co-twin of an affected twin (not recorded which). The chain's CDR3 is CAISVGDEQFF.